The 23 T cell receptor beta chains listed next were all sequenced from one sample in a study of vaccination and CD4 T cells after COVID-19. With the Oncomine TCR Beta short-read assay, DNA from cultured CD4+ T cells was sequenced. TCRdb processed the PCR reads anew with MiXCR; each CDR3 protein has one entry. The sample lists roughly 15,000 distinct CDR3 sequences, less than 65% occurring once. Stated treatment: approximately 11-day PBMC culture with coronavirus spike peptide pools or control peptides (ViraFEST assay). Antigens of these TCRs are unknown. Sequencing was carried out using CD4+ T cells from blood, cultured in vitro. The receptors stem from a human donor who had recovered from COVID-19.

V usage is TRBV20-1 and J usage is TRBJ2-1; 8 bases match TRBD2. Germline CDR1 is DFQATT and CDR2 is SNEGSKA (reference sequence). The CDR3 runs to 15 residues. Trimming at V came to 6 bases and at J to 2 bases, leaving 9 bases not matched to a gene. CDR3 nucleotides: TGCAGTGCGGCCGGAATAGCGGGGACCTACAATGAGCAGTTCTTC. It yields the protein CSAAGIAGTYNEQFF.

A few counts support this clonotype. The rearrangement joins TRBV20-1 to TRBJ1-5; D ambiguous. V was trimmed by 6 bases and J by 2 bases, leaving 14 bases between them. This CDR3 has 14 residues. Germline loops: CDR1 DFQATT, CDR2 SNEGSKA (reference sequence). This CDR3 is CSARSGRGNQPQHF. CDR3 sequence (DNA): TGCAGTGCCAGATCAGGACGTGGCAATCAGCCCCAGCATTTT.

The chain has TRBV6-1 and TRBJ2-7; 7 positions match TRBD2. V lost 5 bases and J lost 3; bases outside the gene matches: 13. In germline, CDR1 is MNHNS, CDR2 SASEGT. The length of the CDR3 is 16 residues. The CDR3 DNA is TGTGCCAGCAGTCACACATTCGGGGGGATTGGCTACGAGCAGTACTTC. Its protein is CASSHTFGGIGYEQYF.

The CDR3 bases are TGCAGTGCTACCGAAAGACTCGCTGGGCAGTACTTC. Its protein is CSATERLAGQYF. V gene TRBV20-1 combines with J gene TRBJ2-7; D not certain. The V and J ends lost 4 bases and 9 bases respectively, with 16 bases between them. The CDR3 is 12 amino acids. Germline CDR1 DFQATT, CDR2 SNEGSKA (reference sequence).

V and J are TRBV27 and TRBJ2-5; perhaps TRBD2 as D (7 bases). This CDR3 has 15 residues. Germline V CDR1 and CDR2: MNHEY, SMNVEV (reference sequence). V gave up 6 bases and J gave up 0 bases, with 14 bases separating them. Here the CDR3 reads CASSPGGSYQETQYF. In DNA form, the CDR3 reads TGTGCCAGCAGCCCGGGGGGCTCGTACCAAGAGACCCAGTACTTC.

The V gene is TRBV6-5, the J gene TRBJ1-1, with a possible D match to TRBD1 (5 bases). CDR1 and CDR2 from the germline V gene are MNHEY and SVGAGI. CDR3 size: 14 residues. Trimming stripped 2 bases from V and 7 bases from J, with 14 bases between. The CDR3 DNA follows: TGTGCCAGCAGTTACGTTGGCAGGGCCCTTGAAGCTTTCTTT. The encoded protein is CASSYVGRALEAFF.

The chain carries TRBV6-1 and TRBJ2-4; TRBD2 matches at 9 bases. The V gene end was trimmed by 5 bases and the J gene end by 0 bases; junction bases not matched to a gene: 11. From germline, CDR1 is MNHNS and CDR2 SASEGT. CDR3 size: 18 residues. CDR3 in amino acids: CASSPVAGGGLAKNIQYF. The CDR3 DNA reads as TGTGCCAGCAGTCCCGTGGCGGGAGGGGGATTAGCCAAAAACATTCAGTACTTC.

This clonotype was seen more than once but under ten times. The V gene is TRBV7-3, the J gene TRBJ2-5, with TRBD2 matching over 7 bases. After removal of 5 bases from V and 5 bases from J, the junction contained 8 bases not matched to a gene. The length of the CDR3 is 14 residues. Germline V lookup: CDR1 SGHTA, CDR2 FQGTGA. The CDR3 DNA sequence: TGTGCCAGCAGCCCAAGCGGGATCTCGGAGACCCAGTACTTC. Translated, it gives CASSPSGISETQYF.

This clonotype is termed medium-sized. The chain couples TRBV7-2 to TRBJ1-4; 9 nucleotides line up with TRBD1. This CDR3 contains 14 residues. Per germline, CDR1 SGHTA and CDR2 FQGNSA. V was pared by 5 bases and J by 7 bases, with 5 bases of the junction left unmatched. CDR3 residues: CASSRGQGGEKLFF. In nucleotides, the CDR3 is TGTGCCAGCAGCCGGGGACAGGGAGGTGAAAAACTGTTTTTT.

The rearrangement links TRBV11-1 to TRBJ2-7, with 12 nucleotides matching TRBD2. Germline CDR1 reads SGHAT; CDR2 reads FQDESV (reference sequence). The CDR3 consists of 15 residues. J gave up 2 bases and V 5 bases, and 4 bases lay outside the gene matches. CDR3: CASSTASGRAYEQYF. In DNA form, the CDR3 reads TGTGCCAGCAGCACAGCTAGCGGGAGGGCCTACGAGCAGTACTTC.

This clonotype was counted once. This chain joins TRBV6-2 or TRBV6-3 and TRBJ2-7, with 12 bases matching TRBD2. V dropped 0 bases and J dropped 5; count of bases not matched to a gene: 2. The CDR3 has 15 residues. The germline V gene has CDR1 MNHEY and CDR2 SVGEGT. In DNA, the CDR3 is TGTGCCAGCAGTTACTCGCCTAGCGGGGGGGACGAGCAGTACTTC. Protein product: CASSYSPSGGDEQYF.

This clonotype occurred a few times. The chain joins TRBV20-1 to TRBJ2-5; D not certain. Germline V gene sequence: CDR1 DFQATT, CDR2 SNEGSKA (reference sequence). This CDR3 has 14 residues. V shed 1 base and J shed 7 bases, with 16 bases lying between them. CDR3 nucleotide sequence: TGCAGTGCTAGAGTGGGTAGTGTGGTTGCGACCCAGTACTTC. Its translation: CSARVGSVVATQYF.

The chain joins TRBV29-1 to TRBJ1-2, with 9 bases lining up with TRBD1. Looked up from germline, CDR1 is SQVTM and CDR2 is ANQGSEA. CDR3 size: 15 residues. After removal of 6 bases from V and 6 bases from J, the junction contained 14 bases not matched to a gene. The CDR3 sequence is CSVHQAGTGRDGYTF. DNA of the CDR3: TGCAGCGTCCATCAAGCCGGGACAGGGAGAGATGGCTACACCTTC.

The CDR3 DNA follows: TGTGCCAGCACCCGAACCGGACGGAACACCGGGGAGCTGTTTTTT. Protein: CASTRTGRNTGELFF. V gene TRBV12-3 or TRBV12-4 combines with J gene TRBJ2-2; D gene unclear. The ends were cut back, 7 bases at V and 1 base at J, with 13 bases in the middle. This CDR3 has 15 residues.

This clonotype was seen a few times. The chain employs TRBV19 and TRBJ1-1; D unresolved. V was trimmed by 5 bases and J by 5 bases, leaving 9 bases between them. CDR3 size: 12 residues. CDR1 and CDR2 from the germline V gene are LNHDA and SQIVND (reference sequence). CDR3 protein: CASSDWETEAFF. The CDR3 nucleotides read TGTGCCAGTAGTGACTGGGAGACTGAAGCTTTCTTT.

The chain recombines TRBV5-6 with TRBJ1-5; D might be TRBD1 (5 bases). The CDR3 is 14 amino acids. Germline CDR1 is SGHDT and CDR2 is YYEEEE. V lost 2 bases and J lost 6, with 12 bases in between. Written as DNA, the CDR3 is TGTGCCAGCAGCTTATTGCAGGGAGGTCAGCCCCAGCATTTT. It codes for CASSLLQGGQPQHF. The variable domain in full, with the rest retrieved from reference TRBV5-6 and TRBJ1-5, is DAGVTQSPTHLIKTRGQQVTLRCSPKSGHDTVSWYQQALGQGPQFIFQYYEEEERQRGNFPDRFSGHQFPNYSSELNVNALLLGDSALYLCASSLLQGGQPQHFGDGTRLSIL.

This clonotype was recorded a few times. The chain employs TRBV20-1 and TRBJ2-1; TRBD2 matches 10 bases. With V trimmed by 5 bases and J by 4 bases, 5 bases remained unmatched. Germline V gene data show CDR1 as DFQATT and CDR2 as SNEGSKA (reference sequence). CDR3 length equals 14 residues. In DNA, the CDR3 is TGCAGTGCTGGACTAGCGGAACGATACAATGAGCAGTTCTTC. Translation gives CSAGLAERYNEQFF.

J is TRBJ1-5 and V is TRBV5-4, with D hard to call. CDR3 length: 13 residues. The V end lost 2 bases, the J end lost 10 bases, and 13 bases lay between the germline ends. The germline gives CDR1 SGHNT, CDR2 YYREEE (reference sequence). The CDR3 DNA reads TGTGCCAGCAGCTTTCAGACGGGCGGCCCCCAGCATTTT. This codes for CASSFQTGGPQHF. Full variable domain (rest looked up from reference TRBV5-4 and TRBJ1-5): ETGVTQSPTHLIKTRGQQVTLRCSSQSGHNTVSWYQQALGQGPQFIFQYYREEENGRGNFPPRFSGLQFPNYSSELNVNALELDDSALYLCASSFQTGGPQHFGDGTRLSIL.

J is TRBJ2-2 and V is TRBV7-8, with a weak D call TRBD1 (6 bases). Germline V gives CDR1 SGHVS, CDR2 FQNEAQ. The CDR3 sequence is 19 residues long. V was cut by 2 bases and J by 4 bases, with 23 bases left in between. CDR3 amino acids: CASSLKGVRRVIGTGELFF. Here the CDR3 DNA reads TGTGCCAGCAGCTTAAAGGGGGTACGTCGAGTAATAGGCACCGGGGAGCTGTTTTTT. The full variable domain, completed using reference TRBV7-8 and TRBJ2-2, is GAGVSQSPRYKVAKRGQDVALRCDPISGHVSLFWYQQALGQGPEFLTYFQNEAQLDKSGLPSDRFFAERPEGSVSTLKIQRTQQEDSAVYLCASSLKGVRRVIGTGELFFGEGSRLTVL.

CDR3 protein: CASSWTGNTGELFF. The CDR3 region has the DNA TGTGCCAGCAGCTGGACGGGGAACACCGGGGAGCTGTTTTTT. This rearrangement joins TRBV7-9 to TRBJ2-2; D remains ambiguous. The CDR3 runs to 14 residues. Trimming took off 4 bases at V and 1 base at J, with 7 bases between the two ends. CDR1 SEHNR and CDR2 FQNEAQ come from the germline V gene (reference sequence).

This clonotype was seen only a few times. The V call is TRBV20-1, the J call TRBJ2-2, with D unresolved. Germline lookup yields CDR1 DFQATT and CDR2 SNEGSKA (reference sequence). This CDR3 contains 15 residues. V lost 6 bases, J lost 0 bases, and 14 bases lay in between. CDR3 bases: TGCAGTGCCCAAGAATTAGCCGCGAACACCGGGGAGCTGTTTTTT. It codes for CSAQELAANTGELFF.

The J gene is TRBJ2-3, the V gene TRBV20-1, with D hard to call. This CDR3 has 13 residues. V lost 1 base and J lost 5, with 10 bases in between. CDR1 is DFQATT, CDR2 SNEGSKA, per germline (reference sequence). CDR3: CSARGLVRDTQYF. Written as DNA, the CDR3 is TGCAGTGCTAGAGGTCTGGTGCGAGATACGCAGTATTTT.

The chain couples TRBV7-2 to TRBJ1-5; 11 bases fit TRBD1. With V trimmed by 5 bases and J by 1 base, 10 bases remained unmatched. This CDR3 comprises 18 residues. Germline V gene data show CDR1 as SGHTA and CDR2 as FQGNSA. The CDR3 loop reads CASSQEGQGVPSNQPQHF. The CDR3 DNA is TGTGCCAGCAGCCAAGAGGGACAGGGGGTCCCCAGCAATCAGCCCCAGCATTTT.